Each of the 2 T cell receptor beta chains below was sequenced from the same sample in a study of T-cell memory formation after mild COVID-19. MiXCR, run by TCRdb on the 5' RACE reads, gives a single entry per CDR3 protein. In the table there are approximately 100,000 distinct CDR3 sequences, around 12% of which are singletons. The sample comprised PBMCs or a T cell subset sorted from them (not recorded which). These receptors originate from an adult woman who had mild COVID-19 (a few samples of this study predate the infection). Cell type and time point are not known.

At least ten counts were recorded for this clonotype. This sequence joins TRBV4-3 and TRBJ2-3; the D is unclear. The CDR3 totals 14 residues. V was pared by 8 bases and J by 4 bases, with 16 bases between. Germline CDR1 LGHNA, CDR2 YSLEER. The CDR3 nucleotides are TGCGCCAGCGGCCCCCAGGACGGCGCAGATACGCAGTATTTT. This sequence encodes CASGPQDGADTQYF.

CDR3: CASRTGTRDTQYF. The CDR3 DNA is TGCGCCAGCAGAACCGGGACTAGGGATACGCAGTATTTT. The rearrangement links TRBV4-1 to TRBJ2-3, with 8 bases matching TRBD2. The junction had 5 bases not matched to a gene; V was cut back by 6 bases and J by 6 bases. Per the germline V gene, CDR1 is MGHRA and CDR2 is YSYEKL. The CDR3 loop spans 13 amino acids.